Listed here is a single T cell receptor (beta chain). The antigen is undetermined. The CDR3 has 16 residues. Trimming took 7 bases from V and 5 from J; bases not matched to a gene: 15. CDR1 is SGHAT and CDR2 is FQNNGV in the germline V gene. This sample is part of a study of cytomegalovirus exposure and HLA in healthy donors. Study-level results: Investigators reported 164 TCR beta chains as tied to cytomegalovirus. Among the CMV-associated chains, a few were confirmed in vitro as specific for CMV antigens.

Some clones are missing from TCRdb's copy, which holds only in-frame ones; the method was immunoSEQ multiplex PCR. The table has under 250,000 clones, around 87% seen once. What was sequenced was PBMCs. This chain uses TRBV11-2 with TRBJ2-5; TRBD2 aligns across 8 bases. The sequence derives from a man between 18 and 35 years old in good health and CMV-seronegative. The CDR3 region has the DNA TGTGCCAGCACCCTCTACCCGGGGGGGATACAGGAGACCCAGTACTTC. Translation gives CASTLYPGGIQETQYF. Looking up the rest from reference TRBV11-2 and TRBJ2-5 gives the full variable domain: EAGVAQSPRYKIIEKRQSVAFWCNPISGHATLYWYQQILGQGPKLLIQFQNNGVVDDSQLPKDRFSAERLKGVDSTLKIQPAKLEDSAVYLCASTLYPGGIQETQYFGPGTRLLVL.